A single sample gave rise to the 4 T cell receptor beta chains below, sequenced in a study of blood T cells in healthy people across ages (dated by TCRdb to the mid-2010s). The library was built by means of 5' RACE. Instrument on record: Illumina HiSeq 2500. The second PCR ran for about 6 to 12 cycles and used a J-beta primer mix along with a sample-barcoded 5' primer. TCRdb reprocessing: public reads trimmed at Q25 with fastp, clones called with MiXCR, in-frame beta chains kept. CDR3 protein duplicates are merged, each entry listing the most common genes and DNA. This sample holds about 280,000 distinct CDR3 sequences; around 30% were observed only once. The ten biggest clones cover 25% to 35% of the sample. Sequenced input: blood. The source is a woman in her seventies in good health.

This chain connects TRBV20-1 to TRBJ2-5, with 7 positions matching TRBD2. Germline values: CDR1 DFQATT, CDR2 SNEGSKA (reference sequence). The junction had 9 bases not matched to a gene; V was cut back by 3 bases and J by 8 bases. The CDR3 sequence is 13 residues long. The CDR3 is CSASDREGLTQYF. The CDR3, as DNA: TGCAGTGCTAGTGATAGGGAGGGTCTCACCCAGTACTTC.

V gene TRBV18 combines with J gene TRBJ1-2; D is possibly TRBD1 (5 bases). Germline assignment: CDR1 KGHSH and CDR2 LQKENI. Deletions cut 2 bases from V and 7 bases from J, with 14 bases between. The CDR3 is 14 amino acids. CDR3 protein: CASSPARGSGGYTF. The CDR3, as DNA: TGTGCCAGCTCACCAGCGAGGGGCTCTGGTGGCTACACCTTC. The full variable domain, in which reference TRBV18 and TRBJ1-2 provide the parts outside the CDR3, is NAGVMQNPRHLVRRRGQEARLRCSPMKGHSHVYWYRQLPEEGLKFMVYLQKENIIDESGMPKERFSAEFPKEGPSILRIQQVVRGDSAAYFCASSPARGSGGYTFGSGTRLTVV.

This chain uses TRBV3-1 with TRBJ2-1; D is possibly TRBD2 (5 bases). The DNA matches TRBJ2-5 better at its end, which makes the J call doubtful. This CDR3 is built from 15 residues. The germline V gene has CDR1 LGHDT and CDR2 YNNKEL (reference sequence). CDR3 nucleotides: TGTGCCAGCAGCCAAGTCTCGACCCCGGGGGAGACCCAGTACTTC. Encoded protein: CASSQVSTPGETQYF.

This clonotype was observed a single time. V usage is TRBV7-2 and J usage is TRBJ2-3; D possibly corresponds to TRBD1 (6 bases). In germline, CDR1 is SGHTA, CDR2 FQGNSA. Trimming cost V 5 bases and J 2 bases, with 14 bases left between them. This CDR3 comprises 15 residues. The CDR3 DNA is TGTGCCAGCAGCGGGGGCTGGGGCCTCACAGATACGCAGTATTTT. Residues: CASSGGWGLTDTQYF.